This T cell receptor (beta chain) is drawn from a study of T cells after yellow fever vaccination. Study-level results: After the booster, about 95% of CD4 and 75% to 90% of CD8 primary-response clones were re-detected. The study noted that FACS-sorted repertoires could contain abundant clonotypes contaminating from the bulk population.

Each CDR3 protein gets one entry after TCRdb re-called the 5' RACE reads with MiXCR. Here the sample spans more than 450,000 distinct CDR3 sequences, around a fifth being singletons. There are 14 residues in the CDR3. Trimming pared 6 bases from V and 5 bases from J, leaving 19 bases between. Germline V gene sequence: CDR1 SQVTM, CDR2 ANQGSEA. This clonotype showed up many times. Its antigen is undetermined. The sequence was obtained from a man aged 18 to 29 who received the YFV17D yellow fever vaccine. The rearrangement joins TRBV29-1 to TRBJ2-5, with D perhaps assigned TRBD1 or TRBD2 (5 bases each). The source was PBMCs, collected more than 20 days after the first yellow fever vaccination. CDR3 DNA: TGCAGCGTCACAAGGGACCTCGGGACCGAGACCCAGTACTTC. It specifies CSVTRDLGTETQYF.